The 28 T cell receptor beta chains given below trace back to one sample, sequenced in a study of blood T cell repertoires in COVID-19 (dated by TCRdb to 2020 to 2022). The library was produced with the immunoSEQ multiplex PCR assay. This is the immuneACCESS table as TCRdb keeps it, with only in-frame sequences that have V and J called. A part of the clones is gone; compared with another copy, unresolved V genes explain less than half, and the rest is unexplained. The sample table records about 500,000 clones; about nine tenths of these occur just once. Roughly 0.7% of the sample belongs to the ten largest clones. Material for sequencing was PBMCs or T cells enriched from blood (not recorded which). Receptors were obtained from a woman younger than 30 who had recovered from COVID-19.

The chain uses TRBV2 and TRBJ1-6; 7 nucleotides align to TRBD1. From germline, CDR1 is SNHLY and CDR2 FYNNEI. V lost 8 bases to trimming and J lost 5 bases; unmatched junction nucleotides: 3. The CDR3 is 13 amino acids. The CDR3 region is CASGTDNNSPLHF. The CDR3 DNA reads TGTGCCAGCGGGACAGATAATAATTCACCCCTCCACTTT. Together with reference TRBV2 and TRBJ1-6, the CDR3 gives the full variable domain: EPEVTQTPSHQVTQMGQEVILRCVPISNHLYFYWYRQILGQKVEFLVSFYNNEISEKSEIFDDQFSVERPDGSNFTLKIRSTKLEDSAMYFCASGTDNNSPLHFGNGTRLTVT.

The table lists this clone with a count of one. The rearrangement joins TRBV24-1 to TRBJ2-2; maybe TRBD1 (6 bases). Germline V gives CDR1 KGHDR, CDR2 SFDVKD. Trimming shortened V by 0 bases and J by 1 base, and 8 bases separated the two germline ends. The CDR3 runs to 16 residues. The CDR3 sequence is CATSDLGQMNTGELFF. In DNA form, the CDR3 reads TGTGCCACCAGTGATTTGGGACAGATGAACACCGGGGAGCTGTTTTTT.

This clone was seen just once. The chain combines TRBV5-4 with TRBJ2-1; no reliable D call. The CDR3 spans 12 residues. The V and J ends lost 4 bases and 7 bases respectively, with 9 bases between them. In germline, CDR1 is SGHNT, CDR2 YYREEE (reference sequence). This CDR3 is CASSATLNEQFF. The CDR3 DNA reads TGTGCCAGCAGCGCCACTCTTAATGAGCAGTTCTTC.

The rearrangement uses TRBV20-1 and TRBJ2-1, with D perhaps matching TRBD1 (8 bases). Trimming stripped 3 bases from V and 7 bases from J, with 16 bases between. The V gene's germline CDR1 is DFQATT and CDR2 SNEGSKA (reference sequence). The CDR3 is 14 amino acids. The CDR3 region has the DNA TGCAGTGCTAGTGAACAGGGGGGGCCGAATGAGCAGTTCTTC. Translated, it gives CSASEQGGPNEQFF.

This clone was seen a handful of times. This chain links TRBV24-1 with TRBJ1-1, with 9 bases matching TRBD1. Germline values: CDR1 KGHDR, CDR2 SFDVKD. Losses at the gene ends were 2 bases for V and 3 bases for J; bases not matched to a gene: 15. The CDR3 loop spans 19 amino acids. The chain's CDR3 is CATSDWLLNRGRKDTEAFF. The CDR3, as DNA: TGTGCCACCAGTGATTGGCTCCTTAACAGGGGGCGTAAGGACACTGAAGCTTTCTTT.

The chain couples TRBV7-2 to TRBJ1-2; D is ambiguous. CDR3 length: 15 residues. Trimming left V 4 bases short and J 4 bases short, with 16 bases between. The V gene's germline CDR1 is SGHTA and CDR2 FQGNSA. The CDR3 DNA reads TGTGCCAGCAGCTCCTCCAGCAGTAGCCCCTATGGCTACACCTTC. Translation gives CASSSSSSSPYGYTF.

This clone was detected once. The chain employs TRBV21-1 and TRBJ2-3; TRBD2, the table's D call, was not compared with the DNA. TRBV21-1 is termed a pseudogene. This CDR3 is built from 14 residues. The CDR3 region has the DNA TGTGCCAGCAGCAAACCACGCGGGGGGGATACGCAGTATTTT. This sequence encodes CASSKPRGGDTQYF.

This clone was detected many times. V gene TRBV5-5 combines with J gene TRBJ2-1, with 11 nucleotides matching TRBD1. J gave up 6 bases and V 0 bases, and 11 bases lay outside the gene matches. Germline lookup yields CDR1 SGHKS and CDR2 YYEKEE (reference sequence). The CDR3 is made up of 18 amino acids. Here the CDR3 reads CASSLVLRTGGSGNEQFF. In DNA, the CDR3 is TGTGCCAGCAGCTTGGTTCTGAGGACAGGGGGCTCGGGCAATGAGCAGTTCTTC.

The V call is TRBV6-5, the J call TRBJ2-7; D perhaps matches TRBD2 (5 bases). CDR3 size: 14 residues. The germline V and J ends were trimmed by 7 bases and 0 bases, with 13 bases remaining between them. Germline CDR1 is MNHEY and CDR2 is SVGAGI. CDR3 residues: CASTYYTSSYEQYF. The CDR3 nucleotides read TGTGCCAGCACCTACTATACTAGCTCCTACGAGCAGTACTTC.

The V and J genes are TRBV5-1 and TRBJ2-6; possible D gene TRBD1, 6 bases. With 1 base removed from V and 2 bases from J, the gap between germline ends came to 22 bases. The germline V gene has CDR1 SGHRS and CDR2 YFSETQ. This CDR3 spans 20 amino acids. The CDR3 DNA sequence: TGCGCCAGCAGCTTGAAACGGTTTCAGGGGCTAGTGGCTGGGGCCAACGTCCTGACTTTC. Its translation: CASSLKRFQGLVAGANVLTF.

In DNA, the CDR3 is TGTGCCAGCAGCCAAGATTATGGTAGAGGGACTTCCTCCGCCAATGAGCAGTTCTTC. This encodes CASSQDYGRGTSSANEQFF. The chain links TRBV3-1 (or the pseudogene TRBV3-2) to TRBJ2-1, with D possibly TRBD2 on 6 matching bases. V lost 0 bases, J lost 6 bases, and 24 bases lay in between. From germline, CDR1 is LGHDT and CDR2 YNNKEL (reference sequence). The CDR3 contains 19 residues.

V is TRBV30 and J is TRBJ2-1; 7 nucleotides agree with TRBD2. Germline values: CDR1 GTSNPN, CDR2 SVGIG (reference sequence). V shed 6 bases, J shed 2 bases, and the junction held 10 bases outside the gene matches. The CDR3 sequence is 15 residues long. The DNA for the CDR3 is TGTGCCTGCCATGCGTGGGGGGGGACCTACAATGAGCAGTTCTTC. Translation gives CACHAWGGTYNEQFF.

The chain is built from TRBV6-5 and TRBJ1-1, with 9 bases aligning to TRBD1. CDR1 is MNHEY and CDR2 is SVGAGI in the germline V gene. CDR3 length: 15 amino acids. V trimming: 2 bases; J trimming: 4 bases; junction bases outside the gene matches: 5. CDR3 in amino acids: CASSYPGQGTTEAFF. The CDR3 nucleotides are TGTGCCAGCAGTTACCCCGGACAGGGGACCACTGAAGCTTTCTTT.

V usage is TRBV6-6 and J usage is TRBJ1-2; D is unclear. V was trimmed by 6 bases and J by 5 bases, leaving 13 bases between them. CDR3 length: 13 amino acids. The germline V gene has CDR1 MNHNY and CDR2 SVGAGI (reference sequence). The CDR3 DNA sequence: TGTGCCAGCAGCCGTACAGAGTTTTATGGCTACACCTTC. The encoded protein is CASSRTEFYGYTF.

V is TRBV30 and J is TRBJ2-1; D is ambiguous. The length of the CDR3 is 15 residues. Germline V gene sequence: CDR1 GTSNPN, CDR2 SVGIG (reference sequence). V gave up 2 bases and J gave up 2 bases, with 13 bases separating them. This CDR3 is CAWSSGRQTYNEQFF. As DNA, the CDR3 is TGTGCCTGGAGTAGTGGCAGGCAGACCTACAATGAGCAGTTCTTC. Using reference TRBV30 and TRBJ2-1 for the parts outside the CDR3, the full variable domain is SQTIHQWPATLVQPVGSPLSLECTVEGTSNPNLYWYRQAAGRGLQLLFYSVGIGQISSEVPQNLSASRPQDRQFILSSKKLLLSDSGFYLCAWSSGRQTYNEQFFGPGTRLTVL.

This CDR3 is CASSGVGGEQYF. The CDR3 DNA sequence: TGTGCCAGCTCTGGGGTGGGGGGCGAGCAGTACTTC. J is TRBJ2-7 and V is TRBV6-5; a weak D match, TRBD2 (6 bases). This CDR3 is 12 amino acids long. The V gene's germline CDR1 is MNHEY and CDR2 SVGAGI. Trimming shortened V by 8 bases and J by 6 bases, and 14 bases separated the two germline ends.

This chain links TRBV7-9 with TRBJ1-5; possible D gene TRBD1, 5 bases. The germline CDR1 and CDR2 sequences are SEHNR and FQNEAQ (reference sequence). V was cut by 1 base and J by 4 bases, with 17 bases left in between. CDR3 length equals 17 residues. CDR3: CASSLGSGGKGNQPQHF. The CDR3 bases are TGTGCCAGCAGCTTAGGGTCGGGGGGTAAAGGGAATCAGCCCCAGCATTTT.

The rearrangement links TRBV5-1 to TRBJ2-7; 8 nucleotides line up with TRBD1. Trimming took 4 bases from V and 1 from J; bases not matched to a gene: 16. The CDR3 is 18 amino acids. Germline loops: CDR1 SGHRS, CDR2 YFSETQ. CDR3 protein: CASSPVDRGEYGSYEQYF. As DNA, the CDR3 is TGCGCCAGCAGCCCGGTCGACAGGGGTGAGTATGGTTCCTACGAGCAGTACTTC.

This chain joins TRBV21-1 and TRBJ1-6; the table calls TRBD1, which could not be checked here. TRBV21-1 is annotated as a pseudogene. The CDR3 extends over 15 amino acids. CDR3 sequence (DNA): TGTGCCAGCAGCGTCCCGACAGGGGGGGGGTCACCCCTCCACTTT. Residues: CASSVPTGGGSPLHF.

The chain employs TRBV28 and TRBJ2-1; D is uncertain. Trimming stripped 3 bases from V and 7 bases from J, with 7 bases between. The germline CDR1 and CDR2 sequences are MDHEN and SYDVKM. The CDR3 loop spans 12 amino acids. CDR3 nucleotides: TGTGCCAGCAGTTTTTGGAGAAATGAGCAGTTCTTC. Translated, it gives CASSFWRNEQFF.

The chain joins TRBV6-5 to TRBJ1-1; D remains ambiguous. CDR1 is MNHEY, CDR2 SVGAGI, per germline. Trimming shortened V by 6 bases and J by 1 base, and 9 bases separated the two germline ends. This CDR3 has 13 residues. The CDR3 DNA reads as TGTGCCAGCAGAAGCCCCGGGAACACTGAAGCTTTCTTT. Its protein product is CASRSPGNTEAFF.

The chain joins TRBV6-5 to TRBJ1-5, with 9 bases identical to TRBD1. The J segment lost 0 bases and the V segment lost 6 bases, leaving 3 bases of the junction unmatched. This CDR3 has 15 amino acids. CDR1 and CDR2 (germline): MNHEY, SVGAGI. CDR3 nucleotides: TGTGCCAGCAGACGGACAGGGGATAGCAATCAGCCCCAGCATTTT. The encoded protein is CASRRTGDSNQPQHF.

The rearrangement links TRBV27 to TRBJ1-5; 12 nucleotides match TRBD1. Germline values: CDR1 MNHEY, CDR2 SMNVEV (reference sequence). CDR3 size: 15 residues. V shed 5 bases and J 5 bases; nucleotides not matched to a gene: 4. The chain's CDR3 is CASSPGTGGHQPQHF. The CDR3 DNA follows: TGTGCCAGCAGTCCCGGGACAGGGGGCCATCAGCCCCAGCATTTT.

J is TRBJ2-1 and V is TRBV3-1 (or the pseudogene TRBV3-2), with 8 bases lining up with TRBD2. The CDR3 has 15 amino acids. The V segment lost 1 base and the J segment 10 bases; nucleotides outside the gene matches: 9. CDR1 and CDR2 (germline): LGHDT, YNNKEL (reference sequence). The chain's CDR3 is CASSQVPGSGAEQFF. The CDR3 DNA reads TGTGCCAGCAGCCAAGTGCCCGGTAGCGGGGCCGAGCAGTTCTTC.

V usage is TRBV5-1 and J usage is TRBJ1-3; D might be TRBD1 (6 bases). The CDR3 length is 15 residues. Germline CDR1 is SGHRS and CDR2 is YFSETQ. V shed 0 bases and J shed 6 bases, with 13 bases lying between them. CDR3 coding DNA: TGCGCCAGCAGCTTGGAGTTAGGGGACACAAACACCATATATTTT. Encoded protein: CASSLELGDTNTIYF.

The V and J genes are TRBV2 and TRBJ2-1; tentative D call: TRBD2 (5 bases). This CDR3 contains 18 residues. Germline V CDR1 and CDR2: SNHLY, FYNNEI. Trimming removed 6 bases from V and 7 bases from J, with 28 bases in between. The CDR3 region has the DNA TGTGCCAGCAGAATAGCCCCAATCTTTAGCGATACGTGGAATGAGCAGTTCTTC. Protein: CASRIAPIFSDTWNEQFF.

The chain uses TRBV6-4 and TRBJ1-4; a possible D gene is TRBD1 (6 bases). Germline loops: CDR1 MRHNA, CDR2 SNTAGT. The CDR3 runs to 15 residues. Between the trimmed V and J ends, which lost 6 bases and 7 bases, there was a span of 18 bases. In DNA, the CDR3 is TGTGCCAGCAGCCTCACTGGGGGGGCAGTTGAAAAACTGTTTTTT. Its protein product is CASSLTGGAVEKLFF.

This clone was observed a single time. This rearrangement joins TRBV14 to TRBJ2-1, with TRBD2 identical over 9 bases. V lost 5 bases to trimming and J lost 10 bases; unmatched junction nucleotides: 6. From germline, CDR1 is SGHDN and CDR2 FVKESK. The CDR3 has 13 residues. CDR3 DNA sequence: TGTGCCAGCAGCAGGGGACTAGCTAGGGAGCAGTTCTTC. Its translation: CASSRGLAREQFF.